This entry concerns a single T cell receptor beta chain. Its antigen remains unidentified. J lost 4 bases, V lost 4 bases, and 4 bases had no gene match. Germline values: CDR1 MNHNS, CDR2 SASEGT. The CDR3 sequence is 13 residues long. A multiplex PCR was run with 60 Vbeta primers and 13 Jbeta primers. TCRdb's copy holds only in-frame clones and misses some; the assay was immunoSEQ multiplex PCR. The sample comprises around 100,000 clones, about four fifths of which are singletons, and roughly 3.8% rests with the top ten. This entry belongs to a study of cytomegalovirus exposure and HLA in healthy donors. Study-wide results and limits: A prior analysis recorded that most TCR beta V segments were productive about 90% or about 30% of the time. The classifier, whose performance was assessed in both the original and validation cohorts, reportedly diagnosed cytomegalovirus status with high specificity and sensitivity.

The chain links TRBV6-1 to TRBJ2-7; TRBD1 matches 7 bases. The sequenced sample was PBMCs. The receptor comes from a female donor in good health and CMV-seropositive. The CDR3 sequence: CASSATTGYEQYF. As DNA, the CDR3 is TGTGCCAGCAGTGCAACGACAGGGTACGAGCAGTACTTC.